This entry features one T cell receptor (beta chain) sequence. Antigen: not known. These data are taken from a study of early T cells in non-severe SARS-CoV-2 infection. Background on the study: The chains were unpaired, and the sequenced material was bulk RNA from unsorted whole blood. Regarding the study as a whole: Matching results from VDJdb favored anti-spike CD8 responses, leaving private and CD4 specificities undetected.

Germline CDR1 and CDR2: SEHNR and FQNEAQ (reference sequence). Trimming stripped 0 bases from V and 7 bases from J, with 7 bases between. The CDR3 contains 13 residues. The TCR library protocol was used to attach unique molecular identifiers. These identifiers were attached to individual cDNA molecules. TCRdb reanalysed the 5' RACE reads using MiXCR and keeps one entry per CDR3 protein. Of over 90,000 distinct CDR3 sequences listed, about an eighth are singletons. The sequence was obtained from an adult who was a healthcare worker with PCR-confirmed SARS-CoV-2 infection or an uninfected control (not recorded which). The V gene is TRBV7-9, the J gene TRBJ2-1; D gene uncertain. The source material was whole blood. CDR3 nucleotides: TGTGCCAGCAGCTTAGCAGCCGTTAATGAGCAGTTCTTC. Its protein is CASSLAAVNEQFF. The full variable domain, with the rest looked up from reference TRBV7-9 and TRBJ2-1, is DTGVSQNPRHKITKRGQNVTFRCDPISEHNRLYWYRQTLGQGPEFLTYFQNEAQLEKSRLLSDRFSAERPKGSFSTLEIQRTEQGDSAMYLCASSLAAVNEQFFGPGTRLTVL.